These T cell receptor beta chains were read from a single sample in a study of shared clonotypes between healthy human individuals. The assay was immunoSEQ multiplex PCR, and TCRdb's table has in-frame clones only and misses some. The sample includes roughly 500,000 clones, around 73% seen only once; the top ten take about 12%. The sequencing sample was made of PBMCs. These receptors were collected from a woman between 40 and 55 years old in good health. Some clones in this sample may be carry-over from other donors' samples. Both conserved end residues are part of each CDR3. A D gene is named only where the DNA matches it firmly. Expanded clones are given a class, and other clones once, few, many or no size at all.

clone size | J gene | D gene | V gene | CDR3 DNA | CDR3 protein
few | TRBJ2-7 | . | TRBV7-2 | TGTGCCAGCAGCTTAGCGGACTTAAGAAGAAACGAGCAGTACTTC | CASSLADLRRNEQYF
. | TRBJ2-5 | TRBD2 | TRBV6-1 | TGTGCCAGCAGAAGTCGGACTAGCGAAGAGACCCAGTACTTC | CASRSRTSEETQYF
. | TRBJ2-1 | TRBD2 | TRBV6-4 | TGTGCCAGCAGTGACTCGATTAGCGGGAGCACTGAGCAGTTCTTC | CASSDSISGSTEQFF
. | TRBJ2-5 | . | TRBV18 | TGTGCCAGCTCACCACTGAGGCAGGGAGAGACCCAGTACTTC | CASSPLRQGETQYF
. | TRBJ1-5 | . | TRBV5-6 | TGTGCCAGCAGTTGGGGACGGGAAGGGCCCCAGCATTTT | CASSWGREGPQHF
. | TRBJ1-5 | . | TRBV21-1 | TGTGCCAGCAGCAAGGGGGGACAGAGGCCCCAGCATTTT | CASSKGGQRPQHF
. | TRBJ2-7 | . | TRBV15 | TGTGCCACCAGCGACGGGGGCGGGAGAACCCACGAGCAGTACTTC | CATSDGGGRTHEQYF
. | TRBJ1-2 | . | TRBV5-4 | TGTGCCAGCAGCTTGGGACCACTATTCGACGGCTATGGCTACACCTTC | CASSLGPLFDGYGYTF
. | TRBJ2-7 | . | TRBV14 | TGTGCCAGCAGCCAAGAATGGGGGTCCTACGAGCAGTACTTC | CASSQEWGSYEQYF
. | TRBJ2-1 | . | TRBV9 | TGTGCCAGCAGCGCAGGGGGGACCTCAACGAGGCGCAATGAGCAGTTCTTC | CASSAGGTSTRRNEQFF
. | TRBJ1-4 | TRBD1 | TRBV28 | TGTGCCAGCAGTTTTCCCGGGACAGGCCCAGAAAAACTGTTTTTT | CASSFPGTGPEKLFF
once | TRBJ2-2 | . | TRBV5-6 | TGTGCCAGCAGCTTGGCCCCAGGGATCGGGGAGCTGTTTTTT | CASSLAPGIGELFF
. | TRBJ1-4 | TRBD1 | TRBV4-2 | TGTGCCAGCAGCCTCCAGACCGGGACAGGGGAAGAAAAACTGTTTTTT | CASSLQTGTGEEKLFF
. | TRBJ2-7 | . | TRBV7-2 | TGTGCCAGCAGCTTACGTACCGCGGAGGGTGAGCAGTACTTC | CASSLRTAEGEQYF
. | TRBJ2-7 | TRBD2 | TRBV4-1 | TGCGCCAGCAGCCAAGTCGTAGCGGGAGGGTCAGAGCGCGAGCAGTACTTC | CASSQVVAGGSEREQYF
. | TRBJ2-1 | TRBD2 | TRBV5-1 | TGCGCCAGCAGCTTGGGCGGCGGGAGAGGCTCCTACAATGAGCAGTTCTTC | CASSLGGGRGSYNEQFF
. | TRBJ2-7 | . | TRBV21-1 | TGTGCCAGCAGAACACAACCTTCCTACGAGCAGTACTTC | CASRTQPSYEQYF
many | TRBJ2-1 | . | TRBV28 | TGTGCCAGCAGTTTGCGGGGCCCCTACAATGAGCAGTTCTTC | CASSLRGPYNEQFF
. | TRBJ2-7 | TRBD1 | TRBV4-1 | TGCGCCAGCGGGGACAGAGCCTCGGGAGAGCAGTACTTC | CASGDRASGEQYF
. | TRBJ2-3 | . | TRBV7-8 | TGTGCCAGCAGCCTCTCCATAGTGAGGCCAGATACGCAGTATTTT | CASSLSIVRPDTQYF
. | TRBJ1-4 | . | TRBV28 | TGTGCCAGCAGTGAGGGACGTTGGACGTTGGCCAGCTCAAAGGAAGAAAAACTGTTTTTT | CASSEGRWTLASSKEEKLFF
. | TRBJ1-3 | . | TRBV21-1 | TGTGCGCTACAACACGCACGAAACACCATATATTTT | CALQHARNTIYF
many | TRBJ2-5 | . | TRBV10-2 | TGCGCCAGCAGTGACAACCGGCGAGATGGGACCCAGTACTTC | CASSDNRRDGTQYF
. | TRBJ2-7 | . | TRBV21-1 | TGTGCCAGCACGGGGACAGCACCTTCCTACGAGCAGTACTTC | CASTGTAPSYEQYF
. | TRBJ1-3 | . | TRBV11-2 | TGTGCCAGCAGCTTAGATTCGGTCTCTGGAAACACCATATATTTT | CASSLDSVSGNTIYF
. | TRBJ2-7 | TRBD1 | TRBV5-1 | TGCGCCAGCAGCTTGAGCAGACAGGGGGCGGCCTACGAGCAGTACTTC | CASSLSRQGAAYEQYF
. | TRBJ2-7 | . | TRBV10-2 | TGCGCCAGCAGTGAAATGGGGGTTAACTCCTACGAGCAGTACTTC | CASSEMGVNSYEQYF
many | TRBJ2-3 | . | TRBV11-2 | TGTGCCAGCAGCTTAGGTACAGATACGCAGTATTTT | CASSLGTDTQYF
. | TRBJ1-1 | . | TRBV7-6 | TGTGCCAGCAGCTTAGCGTTGAACACTGAAGCTTTCTTT | CASSLALNTEAFF
. | TRBJ2-7 | . | TRBV27 | TGTGCCAGCAGTTTATCGGGGGGAAACGAGCAGTACTTC | CASSLSGGNEQYF
. | TRBJ2-1 | TRBD2 | TRBV9 | TGTGCCAGCAGCGGGACTAGCGGGAGTTTTTACAATGAGCAGTTCTTC | CASSGTSGSFYNEQFF
. | TRBJ2-3 | . | TRBV9 | TGTGCCAGCAGCGAAGATATCTACACAGATACGCAGTATTTT | CASSEDIYTDTQYF
. | TRBJ2-7 | TRBD2 | TRBV5-8 | TGTGCCAGCAGCTTCAGTACTAGCGGGACGTACGAGCAGTACTTC | CASSFSTSGTYEQYF
. | TRBJ2-6 | TRBD2 | TRBV5-4 | TGTGCCAGCAGCCGAACTAGCGGGATCTCTGGGGCCAACGTCCTGACTTTC | CASSRTSGISGANVLTF
. | TRBJ2-7 | . | TRBV11-2 | TGTGCCAGCAGCTTATCGGGCGGGAACACGTACGAGCAGTACTTC | CASSLSGGNTYEQYF
few | TRBJ2-1 | TRBD1 | TRBV29-1 | TGCAGCGTTGAAGACCCGGACAGGGTGGATACCTACAATGAGCAGTTCTTC | CSVEDPDRVDTYNEQFF
. | TRBJ1-1 | . | TRBV9 | TGTGCCAGCAGCGTAGCTTTGGCAGGATTGAACACTGAAGCTTTCTTT | CASSVALAGLNTEAFF
few | TRBJ1-1 | . | TRBV4-1 | TGCGCCAGCAGCCAAGGGCAGGGCGGGAACACTGAAGCTTTCTTT | CASSQGQGGNTEAFF
. | TRBJ2-3 | . | TRBV28 | TGTGCCAGCAGTTTATCGGGATCTTTCGGGGTGTATTTT | CASSLSGSFGVYF
few | TRBJ2-1 | . | TRBV4-2 | TGTGCCAGCAGCCCCACAGAGTTCTATGAGCAGTTCTTC | CASSPTEFYEQFF
. | TRBJ1-5 | . | TRBV28 | TGTGCCAGCAGTCCCCCCCGGGGCGCGAGCAATCAGCCCCAGCATTTT | CASSPPRGASNQPQHF
. | TRBJ2-6 | . | TRBV27 | TGTGCCAGCAGTCCAAGGGGGTCTGGGGCCAACGTCCTGACTTTC | CASSPRGSGANVLTF
. | TRBJ2-5 | TRBD1 | TRBV19 | TGTGCCAGTAGTAGGGACAGCTTCCAAGAGACCCAGTACTTC | CASSRDSFQETQYF
. | TRBJ1-2 | . | TRBV28 | TGTGCCAGCAGTTTAGGGTCTGGGACCTCCTATGGCTACACCTTC | CASSLGSGTSYGYTF
. | TRBJ2-3 | . | TRBV2 | TGTGCCAGCAGTGAATTTGGCGGGGTAGCCACAGATACGCAGTATTTT | CASSEFGGVATDTQYF
. | TRBJ2-2 | TRBD1 | TRBV2 | TGTGCCAGCGGGACAGTGAACACCGGGGAGCTGTTTTTT | CASGTVNTGELFF
. | TRBJ1-2 | TRBD1 | TRBV7-9 | TGTGCCAGCAGCTTAGACAGGGGGCAATTTGGCTACACCTTC | CASSLDRGQFGYTF
many | TRBJ1-3 | TRBD1 | TRBV9 | TGTGCCAGCAGCGTAGGGACAGGGGCCGGAAACACCATATATTTT | CASSVGTGAGNTIYF
. | TRBJ2-1 | TRBD2 | TRBV19 | TGTGCCAGTAGATATAGTGGGACTAGCGTTCCCAATGAGCAGTTCTTC | CASRYSGTSVPNEQFF
few | TRBJ1-5 | . | TRBV27 | TGTGCCAGCAGTTTAGCGGTAGGTCAGCCCCAGCATTTT | CASSLAVGQPQHF
. | TRBJ2-2 | TRBD2 | TRBV9 | TGTGCCAGCAGCGTATACGGACTAGCGTCCACCGGGGAGCTGTTTTTT | CASSVYGLASTGELFF
. | TRBJ2-7 | TRBD1 | TRBV28 | TGTGCCAGCAGTTCCACCGGGACAGCCTCCTACGAGCAGTACTTC | CASSSTGTASYEQYF
. | TRBJ1-3 | . | TRBV28 | TGTGCCAGCAGCCCTCCAGGAAACACCATATATTTT | CASSPPGNTIYF
. | TRBJ2-7 | . | TRBV7-2 | TGTGCCAGCATCTTCAGTGTTGGGGGGTACGAGCAGTACTTC | CASIFSVGGYEQYF
. | TRBJ2-1 | TRBD2 | TRBV2 | TGTGCCAGCAGTGGGCTAGCGGGGGGCAGCTCCTACAATGAGCAGTTCTTC | CASSGLAGGSSYNEQFF